The rows below give T cell receptor beta chains drawn from one sample of a study of T cell responses to AZD1222 COVID-19 vaccine. This table comes from immunoSEQ multiplex PCR, and its TCRdb copy is limited to in-frame clones, with some not included. The repertoire has some 130,000 clones, 75% to 95% of them found once; the top ten carry under 3.5%. The starting material was peripheral blood, obtained on day 0 of AZD1222 vaccination. All receptors derive from an adult in good health. Each CDR3 is given with its conserved first and last residue. The D gene is left open where the match is weak. Size values are once, few and many counts, or a class for expanded clones, and some rows have none.

V gene,D gene,J gene,clone size,CDR3 DNA,CDR3 protein
TRBV25-1,TRBD2,TRBJ2-3,.,TGTGCCAGCAGTGACCCTCTAGCGGGATTCACAGATACGCAGTATTTT,CASSDPLAGFTDTQYF
TRBV3-1/TRBV3-2,.,TRBJ1-2,.,TGTGCCAGCAGCCAAAACGGAAGGGAGTTCTATGGCTACACCTTC,CASSQNGREFYGYTF
TRBV6-5,.,TRBJ1-5,once,TGTGCCAGCGGGGGGGTCTCTAGGAATCAGCCCCAGCATTTT,CASGGVSRNQPQHF
TRBV24-1,.,TRBJ2-2,.,TGTGCCACCAGTGACCCGACAGGGAGGGACACCGGGGAGCTGTTTTTT,CATSDPTGRDTGELFF
TRBV7-2,TRBD2,TRBJ2-3,.,TGTGCCAGCAGCTTAGAGGGGACTAGCGGGAGGGGTACGCAGTATTTT,CASSLEGTSGRGTQYF
TRBV25-1,.,TRBJ1-1,few,TGTGCCAGCAGTGAATCCACAAAGGCTTTCTTT,CASSESTKAFF
TRBV3-1/TRBV3-2,.,TRBJ2-1,.,TGTGCCAGCTCGGGACGGACTCTATATAACAATGAGCAGTTCTTC,CASSGRTLYNNEQFF
TRBV14,.,TRBJ1-1,.,TGTGCCAGCAGCCAAGATCCAGGGATCCCTGAAGCTTTCTTT,CASSQDPGIPEAFF
TRBV6-1,TRBD1,TRBJ1-4,.,TGTGCCAGCAGTGGTAATCAGGGGGAAGCCTTTGAAAAACTGTTTTTT,CASSGNQGEAFEKLFF
TRBV6-5,.,TRBJ2-7,.,TGTGCCAGCTTCTCGGGGTTATACGAGCAGTACTTC,CASFSGLYEQYF
TRBV2,.,TRBJ1-6,.,TGTGCCAGCAGAAGAAGTAACTCCTATAATTCACCCCTCCACTTT,CASRRSNSYNSPLHF
TRBV6-6,TRBD2,TRBJ2-4,once,TGTGCCAGCAGCAATCCGGGAGGCCTAGCCAAAAACATTCAGTACTTC,CASSNPGGLAKNIQYF
TRBV20-1,.,TRBJ1-5,.,TGCAGCGCCAGTGGGGGAGGTAATCAGCCCCAGCATTTT,CSASGGGNQPQHF
TRBV6-5,.,TRBJ2-7,.,TGTGCCAGCACCGGACCAGGAGGCTACGAGCAGTACTTC,CASTGPGGYEQYF
TRBV24-1,.,TRBJ2-3,.,TGTGCCACCAGTGACCTCCCCGGGACAGAGGGGGGAGATACGCAGTATTTT,CATSDLPGTEGGDTQYF
TRBV19,.,TRBJ1-5,.,TGTGCCAGTAGTGTAGGGATTCATCAGCCCCAGCATTTT,CASSVGIHQPQHF
TRBV4-1,.,TRBJ1-1,.,TGCGCCAGCAGCCAGGGGACAAACACTGAAGCTTTCTTT,CASSQGTNTEAFF
TRBV10-3,.,TRBJ2-3,.,TGTGCCATCAGGACCAGGGGAGTCACAGATACGCAGTATTTT,CAIRTRGVTDTQYF
TRBV4-1,.,TRBJ1-2,.,TGCGCCAGCAGCCAACAGGGGAACTATGGCTACACCTTC,CASSQQGNYGYTF
TRBV12-2,.,TRBJ2-1,.,TGTGCAAGTGGGGTCGGGACTCCCGCCAATGAGCAGTTCTTC,CASGVGTPANEQFF
TRBV4-1,.,TRBJ2-5,once,TGCGCCAGCAGCCATATCCAAGAGACCCAGTACTTC,CASSHIQETQYF
TRBV4-3,TRBD2,TRBJ2-1,.,TGCGCCAGCAGCCAAGGCGGGAGCTCCTACAATGAGCAGTTCTTC,CASSQGGSSYNEQFF
TRBV6-4,.,TRBJ1-5,.,TGTGCCCGGGGAGAAAATCAGCCCCAGCATTTT,CARGENQPQHF
TRBV4-2,.,TRBJ2-3,.,TGTGCCAGCAGCCCAAACCCCCAAAATTATCTAGCGTGGTTGACAGATACGCAGTATTTT,CASSPNPQNYLAWLTDTQYF
TRBV2,TRBD2,TRBJ2-1,.,TGTGCCAGCTCCAGCGGGAGGGCCACTGAGCAGTTCTTC,CASSSGRATEQFF
TRBV4-1,.,TRBJ1-2,.,TGCGCCAGCAGCCCTCAGGGTGGCAGGGAGCTTGGCTACACCTTC,CASSPQGGRELGYTF
TRBV2,.,TRBJ1-2,.,TGTGCCAGCGACCGGACGGGATATGGCTACACCTTC,CASDRTGYGYTF
TRBV7-2,TRBD2,TRBJ2-2,.,TGTGCCAGCAGCCCGGGACTACCACCCGGGGAGCTGTTTTTT,CASSPGLPPGELFF
TRBV27,.,TRBJ1-4,.,TGTGCCAGCAGTTTCAGGTCCCCCCGTGGGGAAAAACTGTTTTTT,CASSFRSPRGEKLFF
TRBV5-6,.,TRBJ1-2,.,TGTGCCAGCAGCTTGAGGGCGGGACAAGAATATGGCTACACCTTC,CASSLRAGQEYGYTF
TRBV4-1,.,TRBJ2-1,.,TGCGCCAGCAGCCAAGGGTTGGGCTTGTACAATGAGCAGTTCTTC,CASSQGLGLYNEQFF
TRBV3-1/TRBV3-2,TRBD2,TRBJ2-7,.,TGTGCCAGCAGCCTTAGCGGGAGGCTAGACGAGCAGTACTTC,CASSLSGRLDEQYF
TRBV10-2,.,TRBJ1-5,.,TGCGCCAGCAGTGAGTCGGGGCTCAATCAGCCCCAGCATTTT,CASSESGLNQPQHF
TRBV19,.,TRBJ1-2,.,TGTGCCAGTAGTAACAGGGAGTTTAACTATGGCTACACCTTC,CASSNREFNYGYTF
TRBV18,.,TRBJ2-5,.,TGTGCCAGCTCACCAGGGGGTGGAGAGACCCAGTACTTC,CASSPGGGETQYF
TRBV2,TRBD2,TRBJ2-7,many,TGTGCCAGCAGGGCAACTAGCGGGGGCTACGAGCAGTACTTC,CASRATSGGYEQYF
TRBV2,TRBD1,TRBJ1-4,few,TGTGCCAGCAGCTTGCCGGGACAGGGTGAAAAACTGTTTTTT,CASSLPGQGEKLFF
TRBV15,.,TRBJ2-1,.,TGTGCCACCAGCAGAGAGGGGCGGGGGCAGGTCGATGAGCAGTTCTTC,CATSREGRGQVDEQFF
TRBV5-1,.,TRBJ1-1,once,TGCGCCAGCAGCGGAGCCGGGACATTTACAACTGAAGCTTTCTTT,CASSGAGTFTTEAFF
TRBV7-2,.,TRBJ1-2,.,TGTGCCAGCAGCTTTTACAGGGACTATGGCTACACCTTC,CASSFYRDYGYTF
TRBV19,.,TRBJ2-3,.,TGTGCCAGTAGTATAGTTGCCGACAGAGGATCGTACACAGATACGCAGTATTTT,CASSIVADRGSYTDTQYF
TRBV18,.,TRBJ2-5,.,TGTGCCAGCTCACCACGGAAGGAGACCCAGTACTTC,CASSPRKETQYF
TRBV19,.,TRBJ2-7,.,TGTGCCAGTAGTATAAGGACTTACGGGTCCTACGAGCAGTACTTC,CASSIRTYGSYEQYF
TRBV12-5,.,TRBJ1-2,.,TGTGCTAGTGTTTTTGGACAGCAACAATTTAACTATGGCTACACCTTC,CASVFGQQQFNYGYTF
TRBV7-8,TRBD1,TRBJ1-5,.,TGTGCCAGCAGCTTATTCAGGGGGCCTCAGCCCCAGCATTTT,CASSLFRGPQPQHF
TRBV7-9,TRBD1,TRBJ1-5,.,TGTGCCAGCAGCTATGGGACAGATCAGCCCCAGCATTTT,CASSYGTDQPQHF